Described below is a single T cell receptor beta chain sequence and its context. The antigen remains unidentified. This entry is derived from a study of cytomegalovirus exposure and HLA in healthy donors. Across the study: The study's early data release held roughly 91 million unique TCRs from HLA-typed donors. General study findings and limits: After further analysis at a later stage, roughly 16,000 TCR beta sequences were associated with HLA alleles at 0.05 false discovery rate. Among TCR beta chains of equal frequency, HLA-associated ones were more clonally expanded in a later analysis. A highly shared variant cluster was judged a likely technical artifact.

The study ran its PCR with 60 Vbeta and 13 Jbeta primers. The protocol was immunoSEQ multiplex PCR, while the TCRdb copy is restricted to in-frame clones and leaves out a portion. The top ten clones hold around 1.3% of a sample with roughly 100,000 clones, about 78% of them seen once. The V and J ends lost 4 bases and 2 bases respectively, with 10 bases between them. Per germline, CDR1 SGHTA and CDR2 FQGNSA. This CDR3 is 14 amino acids long. The sequencing input was PBMCs. The TCR comes from a man between 25 and 39 years old in good health and CMV-seronegative. J is TRBJ2-3 and V is TRBV7-2, with a possible D match to TRBD2 (5 bases). Written as DNA, the CDR3 is TGTGCCAGCAGCTCCCGGAGGACCACAGATACGCAGTATTTT. Its protein is CASSSRRTTDTQYF.